This T cell receptor (beta chain) stems from a study of glioma-infiltrating T cells. Notes on the study in general: Non-neoplastic patients had below-expected tissue-blood divergence, while all gliomas exceeded expectation. Tissue and blood shared very few CDR3 sequences.

Amplification of TCR alpha and beta CDR3 regions from RNA used iRepertoire nested multiplex PCR. TCRdb re-called the multiplex PCR reads through MiXCR, storing one row per CDR3 protein. The sample includes 85,000 to 110,000 distinct CDR3 sequences, 29% seen only once; the top ten take roughly 46%. This clonotype has at least ten counts. Its matching antigen is unknown. This receptor was obtained from a human donor with low-grade glioma or glioblastoma, undergoing nonglioma brain surgery, or in good health (not recorded which). What was sequenced was glioma tissue, nonneoplastic brain tissue, or PBMCs (not recorded which).

The CDR3 DNA reads as TGTGCCAGCAGTTACTTTGACAGCATCAATCAGCCCCAGCATTTT. It encodes CASSYFDSINQPQHF. The V and J genes are TRBV6-6 and TRBJ1-5; a possible D gene is TRBD1 (5 bases). Germline values: CDR1 MNHNY, CDR2 SVGAGI (reference sequence). The length of the CDR3 is 15 residues. V dropped 1 base and J dropped 3 bases, with 10 bases sitting between them.